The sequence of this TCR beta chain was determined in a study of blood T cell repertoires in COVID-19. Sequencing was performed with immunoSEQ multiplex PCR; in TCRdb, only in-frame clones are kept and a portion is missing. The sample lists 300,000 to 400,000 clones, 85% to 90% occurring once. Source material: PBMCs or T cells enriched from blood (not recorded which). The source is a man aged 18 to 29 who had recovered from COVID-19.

The chain's CDR3 is CASSSLLEQGESNQPQHF. CDR3 nucleotides: TGCGCCAGCAGCTCCCTCCTCGAACAGGGGGAAAGCAATCAGCCCCAGCATTTT. The chain uses TRBV5-1 and TRBJ1-5; 8 nucleotides match TRBD1. The length of the CDR3 is 18 residues. Germline trimming cut 3 bases from V and 1 base from J; bases unmatched to any gene: 12. Germline lookup yields CDR1 SGHRS and CDR2 YFSETQ.